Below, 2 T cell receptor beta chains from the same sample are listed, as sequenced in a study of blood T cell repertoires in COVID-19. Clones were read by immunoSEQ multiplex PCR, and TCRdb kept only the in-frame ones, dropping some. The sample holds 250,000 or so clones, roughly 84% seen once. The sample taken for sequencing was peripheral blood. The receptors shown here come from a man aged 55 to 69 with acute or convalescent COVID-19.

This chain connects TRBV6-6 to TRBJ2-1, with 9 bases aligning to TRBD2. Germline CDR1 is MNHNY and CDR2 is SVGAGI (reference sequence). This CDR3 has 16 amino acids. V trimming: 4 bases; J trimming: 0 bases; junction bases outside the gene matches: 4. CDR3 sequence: CASSSSTSGSYNEQFF. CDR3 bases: TGTGCCAGCAGTTCGTCGACTAGCGGCTCCTACAATGAGCAGTTCTTC.

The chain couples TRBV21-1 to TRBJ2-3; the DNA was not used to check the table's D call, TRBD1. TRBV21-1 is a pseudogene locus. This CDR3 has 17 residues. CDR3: CASSPRPAANPTDTQYF. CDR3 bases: TGTGCCAGCAGCCCCAGGCCAGCCGCCAACCCCACAGATACGCAGTATTTT.